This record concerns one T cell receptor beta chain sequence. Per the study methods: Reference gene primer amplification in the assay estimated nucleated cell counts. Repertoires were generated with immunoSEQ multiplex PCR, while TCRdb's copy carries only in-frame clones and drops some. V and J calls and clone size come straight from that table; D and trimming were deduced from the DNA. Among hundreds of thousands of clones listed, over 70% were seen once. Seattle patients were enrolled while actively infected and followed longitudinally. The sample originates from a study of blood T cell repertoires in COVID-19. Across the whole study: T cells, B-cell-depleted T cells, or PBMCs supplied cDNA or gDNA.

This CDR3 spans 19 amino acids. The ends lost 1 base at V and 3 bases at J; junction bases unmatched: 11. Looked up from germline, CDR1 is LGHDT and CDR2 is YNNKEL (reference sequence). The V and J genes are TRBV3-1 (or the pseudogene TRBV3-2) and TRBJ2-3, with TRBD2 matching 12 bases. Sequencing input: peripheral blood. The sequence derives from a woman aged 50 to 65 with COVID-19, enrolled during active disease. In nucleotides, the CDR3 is TGTGCCAGCAGCCAAGTGTCTAGCGGGAGGGCCCTCAGGACAGATACGCAGTATTTT. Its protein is CASSQVSSGRALRTDTQYF.